The present T cell receptor (beta chain) was sequenced within a study of shared clonotypes between healthy human individuals. For the study at large: Three CD4 naive, three CD4 memory, two CD8 naive and one CD8 memory plate were used per donor.

Losses at the gene ends were 8 bases for V and 5 bases for J; bases not matched to a gene: 6. CDR3 length: 13 residues. The V gene's germline CDR1 is SGHVS and CDR2 FNYEAQ. Measured with immunoSEQ multiplex PCR; TCRdb has only the in-frame clones, and not every one. In the table there are about 1.4 million clones, over 95% of which are singletons. The specimen was naive CD4+ T cells sorted from blood. Specified subset: CD45RA+ positively selected. The sequence came from a young man in good health. The V gene is TRBV7-6, the J gene TRBJ2-5; the match to TRBD2 covers 9 bases. The CDR3 loop is CASRAGGRETQYF. DNA for the CDR3: TGTGCCAGCCGAGCGGGAGGCCGGGAGACCCAGTACTTC.